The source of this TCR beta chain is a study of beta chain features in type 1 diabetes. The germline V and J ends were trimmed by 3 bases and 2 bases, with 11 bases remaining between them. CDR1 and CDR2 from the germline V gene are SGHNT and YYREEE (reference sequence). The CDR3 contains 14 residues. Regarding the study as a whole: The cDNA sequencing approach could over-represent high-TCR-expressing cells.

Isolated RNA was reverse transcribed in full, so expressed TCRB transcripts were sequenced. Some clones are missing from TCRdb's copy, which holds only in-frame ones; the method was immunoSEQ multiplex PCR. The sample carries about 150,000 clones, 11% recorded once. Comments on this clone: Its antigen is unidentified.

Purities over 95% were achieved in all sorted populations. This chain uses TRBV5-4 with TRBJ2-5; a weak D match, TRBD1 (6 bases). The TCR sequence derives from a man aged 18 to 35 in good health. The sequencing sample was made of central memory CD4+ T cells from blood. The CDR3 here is CASSSDRNQETQYF. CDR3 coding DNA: TGTGCCAGCAGCTCCGACAGGAATCAAGAGACCCAGTACTTC.